A single sample gave rise to the 31 T cell receptor beta chains below, sequenced in a study of T cell changes during pregnancy in multiple sclerosis. Clones were sequenced by immunoSEQ multiplex PCR, and TCRdb holds only the in-frame ones, with some missing. The table includes tens of thousands of clones, 92% detected once. The sequenced sample was CD4+ T cells from peripheral blood mononuclear cells, obtained after pregnancy. The source is a female donor with multiple sclerosis, enrolled in a pregnancy study.

The chain combines TRBV10-2 with TRBJ1-5; the D gene is possibly TRBD1 (6 bases). Trimming pared 2 bases from V and 5 bases from J, leaving 10 bases between. The CDR3 has 14 residues. The germline gives CDR1 WSHSY, CDR2 SAAADI. CDR3 loop: CASSEIRQDQPQHF. CDR3 DNA sequence: TGCGCCAGCAGTGAGATTCGACAGGATCAGCCCCAGCATTTT.

The chain employs TRBV27 and TRBJ2-3, with D possibly TRBD2 on 5 matching bases. The germline CDR1 and CDR2 sequences are MNHEY and SMNVEV (reference sequence). V lost 0 bases, J lost 2 bases, and 9 bases lay in between. The CDR3 runs 15 residues. In nucleotides, the CDR3 is TGTGCCAGCAGTTTATCCCCGGGATCCACAGATACGCAGTATTTT. The encoded protein is CASSLSPGSTDTQYF.

The chain carries TRBV7-8 and TRBJ2-5; D is undetermined. CDR1 is SGHVS and CDR2 is FQNEAQ in the germline V gene. V lost 1 base and J lost 0, with 18 bases in between. The CDR3 consists of 18 residues. The CDR3 DNA reads TGTGCCAGCAGCTTAGACTCTAGACGGCGGAGCCACCAAGAGACCCAGTACTTC. As protein: CASSLDSRRRSHQETQYF.

The chain carries TRBV18 and TRBJ1-2, with a weak D call TRBD1 (5 bases). With 3 bases removed from V and 4 bases from J, the gap between germline ends came to 15 bases. Germline V lookup: CDR1 KGHSH, CDR2 LQKENI. The CDR3 runs to 15 residues. CDR3 bases: TGTGCCAGCTCACCCCTTGGGGTCGGGGGCTATGGCTACACCTTC. Translating gives CASSPLGVGGYGYTF.

This clone showed up just once. The chain links TRBV10-3 to TRBJ2-7; D may be TRBD1 (6 bases). CDR1 is ENHRY and CDR2 is SYGVKD in the germline V gene. The CDR3 is made up of 15 amino acids. V gave up 2 bases and J gave up 4 bases, with 15 bases separating them. The CDR3 sequence is CAISEQGRNLYEQYF. The CDR3 coding sequence is TGTGCCATCAGTGAGCAGGGGAGAAACCTATACGAGCAGTACTTC.

The J gene is TRBJ2-1, the V gene TRBV18; 7 bases align to TRBD2. Trimming took 6 bases from V and 5 from J; bases not matched to a gene: 10. The germline V gene encodes CDR1 KGHSH and CDR2 LQKENI. The CDR3 extends over 15 amino acids. The CDR3 spells CASSPTWRGNNEQFF. The CDR3 DNA reads TGTGCCAGCTCTCCCACCTGGCGGGGGAACAATGAGCAGTTCTTC.

The V gene is TRBV19, the J gene TRBJ2-4, with TRBD1 as a possible D gene (7 bases). This CDR3 region has 15 residues. V shed 4 bases and J shed 1 base, with 11 bases lying between them. CDR1 LNHDA and CDR2 SQIVND come from the germline V gene (reference sequence). The chain's CDR3 is CASSTGGLAKNIQYF. The CDR3 bases are TGTGCCAGTAGTACAGGGGGACTGGCCAAAAACATTCAGTACTTC.

The chain combines TRBV2 with TRBJ2-7; 13 bases match TRBD2. Unmatched junction bases numbered 17, after V lost 7 bases and J lost 5 bases. The CDR3 length is 18 residues. Germline V gene data show CDR1 as SNHLY and CDR2 as FYNNEI. In DNA, the CDR3 is TGTGCCAGCACCAGAACGGGACTAGCGGGATCCCCTATGGACGAGCAGTACTTC. Translation: CASTRTGLAGSPMDEQYF.

The chain recombines TRBV10-2 with TRBJ2-1, with D possibly matching TRBD2 (6 bases). V dropped 6 bases and J dropped 0 bases, with 15 bases sitting between them. CDR1 and CDR2 (germline): WSHSY, SAAADI. The CDR3 extends over 16 amino acids. CDR3 in DNA: TGCGCCAGCAGGGGCGTAGCGGTTCTCTCCTACAATGAGCAGTTCTTC. Encoded protein: CASRGVAVLSYNEQFF.

CDR3 coding DNA: TGTGCCAGCAGTGGCCCCGGACAGGGGCACTGGGAGCAGTACTTC. Translation: CASSGPGQGHWEQYF. The rearrangement links TRBV2 to TRBJ2-7; 9 positions agree with TRBD1. The V segment lost 4 bases and the J segment 7 bases; nucleotides outside the gene matches: 11. There are 15 residues in the CDR3. In germline, CDR1 is SNHLY, CDR2 FYNNEI.

Worth noting for this clone: Because the CDR3's place on the DNA is in doubt, the DNA is left out and the CDR3 is given as listed by TCRdb. The chain joins TRBV21-1 to TRBJ1-1; the D call of TRBD1 is as the table states it, not checked on the DNA. TRBV21-1 is an annotated pseudogene. Including both end residues, the CDR3 is 18 amino acids long. CDR3 protein: CASSWGTGAVGKNTEAFF.

The chain couples TRBV20-1 to TRBJ2-7; D gene ambiguous. The CDR3 extends over 11 amino acids. Trimming left V 6 bases short and J 5 bases short, with 11 bases between. The V gene's germline CDR1 is DFQATT and CDR2 SNEGSKA (reference sequence). The CDR3 sequence is CSALPDNEQYF. CDR3 DNA: TGCAGTGCCCTCCCAGACAACGAGCAGTACTTC.

The chain has TRBV12-5 and TRBJ1-5, with D uncertain. The CDR3 loop spans 13 amino acids. CDR1 LGHNT and CDR2 FRNRAP come from the germline V gene. The V end lost 8 bases, the J end lost 3 bases, and 11 bases lay between the germline ends. CDR3 nucleotide sequence: TGTGCTAGTCTCCCAGGTTTCAATCAGCCCCAGCATTTT. It encodes CASLPGFNQPQHF. Combining the CDR3 with reference TRBV12-5 and TRBJ1-5 gives the whole variable domain DARVTQTPRHKVTEMGQEVTMRCQPILGHNTVFWYRQTMMQGLELLAYFRNRAPLDDSGMPKDRFSAEMPDATLATLKIQPSEPRDSAVYFCASLPGFNQPQHFGDGTRLSIL.

In the case of this clone: The same CDR3 can be traced to other DNA sequences in this sample. V gene TRBV2 combines with J gene TRBJ1-3; D is perhaps TRBD1 (5 bases). The ends were cut back, 3 bases at V and 14 bases at J, with 11 bases in the middle. The length of the CDR3 is 11 residues. Germline loops: CDR1 SNHLY, CDR2 FYNNEI. The CDR3 reads CASSEKQALYF. In DNA, the CDR3 is TGTGCCAGCAGTGAGAAACAGGCCCTATATTTT.

The rearrangement links TRBV18 to TRBJ2-7; 10 bases align to TRBD1. Trimming removed 3 bases from V and 6 bases from J; junction bases left unmatched: 5. This CDR3 comprises 14 residues. Per the germline V gene, CDR1 is KGHSH and CDR2 is LQKENI. CDR3 in DNA: TGTGCCAGCTCACCGCGCGGACAGGGGGGCGAGCAGTACTTC. This gives the protein CASSPRGQGGEQYF.

The rearrangement joins TRBV5-6 to TRBJ1-3; D remains ambiguous. This CDR3 is 16 amino acids long. V dropped 6 bases and J dropped 5 bases, with 21 bases sitting between them. Germline V gives CDR1 SGHDT, CDR2 YYEEEE. The DNA of the CDR3 is TGTGCCAGCATCCTTTGTTCCCCGATCTATCGAAACACCATATATTTT. This codes for CASILCSPIYRNTIYF.

This chain links TRBV9 with TRBJ2-5; TRBD2 matches at 15 bases. J lost 3 bases, V lost 0 bases, and 3 bases had no gene match. Germline V gives CDR1 SGDLS, CDR2 YYNGEE. The CDR3 totals 17 residues. CDR3 in amino acids: CASSVGTSGRAEETQYF. The CDR3 DNA sequence: TGTGCCAGCAGCGTAGGGACTAGCGGGAGGGCCGAAGAGACCCAGTACTTC. The entire variable domain, with the rest obtained from reference TRBV9 and TRBJ2-5, is as follows: DSGVTQTPKHLITATGQRVTLRCSPRSGDLSVYWYQQSLDQGLQFLIQYYNGEERAKGNILERFSAQQFPDLHSELNLSSLELGDSALYFCASSVGTSGRAEETQYFGPGTRLLVL.

This chain links TRBV19 with TRBJ1-5; D is uncertain. Germline V gene sequence: CDR1 LNHDA, CDR2 SQIVND (reference sequence). CDR3 length: 15 amino acids. Trimming took 5 bases from V and 2 from J, leaving 13 bases between them. The CDR3 loop reads CASSPPARGNQPQHF. In DNA form, the CDR3 reads TGTGCCAGTAGTCCCCCGGCGAGGGGCAATCAGCCCCAGCATTTT.

The genes are TRBV4-3 and TRBJ1-6; TRBD1 matches 7 bases. Looked up from germline, CDR1 is LGHNA and CDR2 is YSLEER. This CDR3 comprises 15 residues. V lost 0 bases and J lost 10; bases outside the gene matches: 6. The CDR3 region has the DNA TGCGCCAGCAGCCAAGATTCGCAGGGGGACTCACCCCTCCACTTT. Its translation is CASSQDSQGDSPLHF.

The chain couples TRBV5-4 to TRBJ2-2, with TRBD1 matching 12 bases. Germline V gene lookup returns CDR1 SGHNT and CDR2 YYREEE (reference sequence). V was pared by 4 bases and J by 6 bases, with 4 bases of the junction left unmatched. This CDR3 spans 15 amino acids. The CDR3 reads CASSPGTGGAGELFF. The CDR3 DNA sequence: TGTGCCAGCAGCCCAGGGACAGGGGGCGCCGGGGAGCTGTTTTTT.

The chain has TRBV2 and TRBJ1-1; the D is unclear. Trimming cost V 6 bases and J 0 bases, with 8 bases left between them. Germline values: CDR1 SNHLY, CDR2 FYNNEI. The CDR3 has 13 amino acids. As DNA, the CDR3 is TGTGCCAGCAGACCCAGGTTGAACACTGAAGCTTTCTTT. Protein product: CASRPRLNTEAFF.

The V gene is TRBV28, the J gene TRBJ2-1, with no clear D. In germline, CDR1 is MDHEN, CDR2 SYDVKM. Deletions cut 7 bases from V and 8 bases from J, with 12 bases between. This CDR3 contains 12 residues. This CDR3 is CASNSRVYEQFF. In nucleotides, the CDR3 is TGTGCCAGCAACTCTAGAGTCTATGAGCAGTTCTTC.

The chain links TRBV7-3 to TRBJ1-1; D is possibly TRBD1 (5 bases). The germline V gene has CDR1 SGHTA and CDR2 FQGTGA. The CDR3 covers 13 residues. V was pared by 6 bases and J by 1 base, with 9 bases between. CDR3 amino acids: CASRAGPNTEAFF. CDR3 coding DNA: TGTGCCAGCAGGGCGGGACCGAACACTGAAGCTTTCTTT.

The chain has TRBV7-3 and TRBJ2-3; the D gene is possibly TRBD2 (5 bases). Trimming removed 2 bases at V and 0 bases at J, with 9 bases between. The CDR3 covers 15 residues. Germline CDR1 reads SGHTA; CDR2 reads FQGTGA. CDR3 loop: CASSLGGRSTDTQYF. DNA for the CDR3: TGTGCCAGCAGCTTAGGCGGGCGTAGCACAGATACGCAGTATTTT.

This sequence joins TRBV9 and TRBJ2-4; D ambiguous. The V gene lost 0 bases and the J gene lost 0 bases, with 10 bases spanning the gap. From germline, CDR1 is SGDLS and CDR2 YYNGEE. This CDR3 comprises 16 residues. The CDR3 is CASSVDDTVAKNIQYF. The CDR3 region has the DNA TGTGCCAGCAGCGTAGACGACACCGTAGCCAAAAACATTCAGTACTTC.

The V and J genes are TRBV5-6 and TRBJ1-3; D is perhaps TRBD1 (6 bases). V dropped 2 bases and J dropped 0 bases, with 21 bases sitting between them. In germline, CDR1 is SGHDT, CDR2 YYEEEE. CDR3 length: 19 residues. The CDR3 loop is CASSFRATQGLSSGNTIYF. CDR3 bases: TGTGCCAGCAGCTTTCGCGCAACCCAGGGGCTTAGCTCTGGAAACACCATATATTTT.

V and J are TRBV7-3 and TRBJ2-7, with D tentatively TRBD2 (5 bases). The germline CDR1 and CDR2 sequences are SGHTA and FQGTGA. Trimming took off 2 bases at V and 1 base at J, with 9 bases between the two ends. The CDR3 is 14 amino acids. CDR3 sequence: CASSLSSGSYEQYF. DNA for the CDR3: TGTGCCAGCAGCTTATCCAGCGGATCCTACGAGCAGTACTTC.

The chain recombines TRBV2 with TRBJ1-5; D uncertain. The CDR3 covers 14 residues. Germline-derived CDR1 and CDR2 are SNHLY and FYNNEI. Trimming left V 6 bases short and J 5 bases short, with 14 bases between. The CDR3 DNA is TGTGCCAGCAGCGTACGAGGGCGCGATCAGCCCCAGCATTTT. It codes for CASSVRGRDQPQHF.

V is TRBV5-1 and J is TRBJ1-2, with D possibly TRBD1 on 5 matching bases. The CDR3 spans 13 residues. V was cut by 4 bases and J by 2 bases, with 9 bases left in between. Germline assignment: CDR1 SGHRS and CDR2 YFSETQ. The CDR3 loop is CASSQDKNYGYTF. DNA of the CDR3: TGCGCCAGCAGCCAGGACAAGAACTATGGCTACACCTTC.

The rearrangement joins TRBV6-5 to TRBJ2-2, with D hard to call. The CDR3 totals 14 residues. Germline values: CDR1 MNHEY, CDR2 SVGAGI. The ends were cut back, 5 bases at V and 8 bases at J, with 15 bases in the middle. The CDR3 DNA reads as TGTGCCAGCAGTGAACGGTCGTTCCCAGGGGAGCTGTTTTTT. Residues: CASSERSFPGELFF.

The chain has TRBV2 and TRBJ2-7; 7 nucleotides align to TRBD1. CDR3 length equals 14 residues. Germline trimming cut 3 bases from V and 3 bases from J; bases unmatched to any gene: 5. The germline V gene has CDR1 SNHLY and CDR2 FYNNEI. As DNA, the CDR3 is TGTGCCAGCAGTGAGTCAGGGGGAAGCTACGAGCAGTACTTC. It is translated as CASSESGGSYEQYF.